This entry lists 14 T cell receptor beta chains sequenced from one sample in a study of T cells in Graves' hyperthyroidism and ophthalmopathy. TCR beta CDR3 sequences were amplified from RNA transcripts. First-round RT-PCR with HTBI primers amplified the TCR CDR3 region. Each CDR3 protein gets one entry after TCRdb re-called the multiplex PCR reads with MiXCR. The sample has approximately 400,000 distinct CDR3 sequences; around an eighth are singletons. Sequenced sample: blood. The source is a man aged 30 to 39 with Graves' hyperthyroidism that later progressed to Graves' ophthalmopathy.

In its sample, this clonotype was seen many times. J is TRBJ2-7 and V is TRBV10-3, with 7 bases matching TRBD1. V dropped 0 bases and J dropped 1; count of bases not matched to a gene: 3. Germline V gene data show CDR1 as ENHRY and CDR2 as SYGVKD. The CDR3 has 15 amino acids. CDR3 nucleotide sequence: TGTGCCATCAGTGAGTCCGGGACAGCTTCCTACGAGCAGTACTTC. Its translation is CAISESGTASYEQYF.

This clonotype was seen at least ten times. The V gene is TRBV28, the J gene TRBJ1-5; D unclear. Germline V gene lookup returns CDR1 MDHEN and CDR2 SYDVKM. The ends were cut back, 3 bases at V and 7 bases at J, with 4 bases in the middle. The CDR3 is 11 residues long. The CDR3 spells CASSLRQPQHF. The CDR3, as DNA: TGTGCCAGCAGTTTGAGGCAGCCCCAGCATTTT.

This clonotype was seen a few times. This sequence joins TRBV5-1 and TRBJ2-2; the match to TRBD2 covers 8 bases. The CDR3 loop spans 17 amino acids. Germline V gene lookup returns CDR1 SGHRS and CDR2 YFSETQ. J lost 2 bases, V lost 4 bases, and 10 bases had no gene match. The CDR3 coding sequence is TGCGCCAGCAGCCGCCCAATAGCGGGATTAAACACCGGGGAGCTGTTTTTT. It specifies CASSRPIAGLNTGELFF.

This clonotype turned up a few times. The chain combines TRBV6-5 with TRBJ2-7; D is undetermined. There are 13 residues in the CDR3. The V end was cut by 2 bases, the J end by 2 bases, with 7 bases between. Looked up from germline, CDR1 is MNHEY and CDR2 is SVGAGI. The CDR3 region has the DNA TGTGCCAGCAGTTACGATGGGACCTACGAGCAGTACTTC. This translates into CASSYDGTYEQYF.

The chain carries TRBV28 and TRBJ1-2; 10 bases line up with TRBD1. Trimming cost V 7 bases and J 5 bases; bases outside gene matches: 10. In germline, CDR1 is MDHEN, CDR2 SYDVKM. The CDR3 runs 15 residues. The chain's CDR3 is CASNPAGTGDYGYTF. The CDR3 nucleotides are TGTGCCAGCAACCCTGCCGGGACAGGGGATTATGGCTACACCTTC.

The V and J genes are TRBV7-8 and TRBJ1-3; D is undetermined. The CDR3 spans 15 residues. V gave up 1 base and J gave up 2 bases, with 9 bases separating them. Germline-derived CDR1 and CDR2 are SGHVS and FQNEAQ. Here the CDR3 reads CASSLDGGPGNTIYF. The CDR3 DNA sequence: TGTGCCAGCAGCTTAGACGGTGGCCCTGGAAACACCATATATTTT.

This chain connects TRBV6-1 to TRBJ2-1; the D gene is possibly TRBD1 (6 bases). In germline, CDR1 is MNHNS, CDR2 SASEGT. The CDR3 consists of 16 residues. Trimming left V 6 bases short and J 9 bases short, with 24 bases between. The CDR3 nucleotides are TGTGCCAGCAGGAATAGACAGGCCGCCCCCTGGAGTGAGCAGTTCTTC. This gives the protein CASRNRQAAPWSEQFF.

This clonotype was observed many times. The chain uses TRBV28 and TRBJ2-3, with D uncertain. Germline V gene lookup returns CDR1 MDHEN and CDR2 SYDVKM. Trimming left V 7 bases short and J 3 bases short, with 11 bases between. The CDR3 totals 13 residues. In nucleotides, the CDR3 is TGTGCCAGCACCCCCCCTCTTACAGATACGCAGTATTTT. Translated: CASTPPLTDTQYF.

This clonotype was seen only a few times. This chain connects TRBV6-1 to TRBJ2-6; 13 bases fit TRBD2. This CDR3 contains 18 residues. The germline gives CDR1 MNHNS, CDR2 SASEGT. The J segment lost 1 base and the V segment lost 6 bases, leaving 6 bases of the junction unmatched. The CDR3 DNA reads as TGTGCCAGCAGCCCTGGACTAGCGGGGGTTTCTGGGGCCAACGTCCTGACTTTC. Amino acids: CASSPGLAGVSGANVLTF.

The gene calls are TRBV5-1 and TRBJ2-7; D unclear. Germline assignment: CDR1 SGHRS and CDR2 YFSETQ. With 1 base removed from V and 5 bases from J, the gap between germline ends came to 16 bases. There are 15 residues in the CDR3. The CDR3: CASSLRSGFLHEQYF. The CDR3 nucleotides are TGCGCCAGCAGCTTGCGGTCAGGTTTCCTCCACGAGCAGTACTTC.

This clonotype was seen repeatedly, ten times or more. The chain has TRBV6-2 or TRBV6-3 and TRBJ1-2, with a weak D call TRBD1 (5 bases). V lost 6 bases, J lost 2 bases, and 16 bases lay in between. The CDR3 runs 15 residues. The V gene's germline CDR1 is MNHEY and CDR2 SVGEGT. CDR3 coding DNA: TGTGCCAGCAGCAAAAGACAGTTACCCAACTATGGCTACACCTTC. Protein: CASSKRQLPNYGYTF.

The V call is TRBV12-3 or TRBV12-4, the J call TRBJ1-6; D not certain. The CDR3 runs to 15 residues. V lost 3 bases and J 3 bases, leaving 9 bases between the germline ends. DNA of the CDR3: TGTGCCAGCAGTTTTGCAGGCTACTATAATTCACCCCTCCACTTT. Its translation is CASSFAGYYNSPLHF.

This clonotype occurred many times. The chain combines TRBV6-6 with TRBJ2-3; no clear D. Trimming took 0 bases from V and 1 from J, leaving 11 bases between them. The CDR3 has 16 amino acids. The germline CDR1 and CDR2 sequences are MNHNY and SVGAGI (reference sequence). The CDR3, as DNA: TGTGCCAGCAGTTACTCGACTCCGTTGGGCACAGATACGCAGTATTTT. This sequence encodes CASSYSTPLGTDTQYF.

In its sample, this clonotype was seen many times. The chain recombines TRBV27 with TRBJ1-5, with TRBD1 as a possible D gene (6 bases). The V gene lost 6 bases and the J gene lost 5 bases, with 17 bases spanning the gap. From germline, CDR1 is MNHEY and CDR2 SMNVEV (reference sequence). The length of the CDR3 is 15 residues. CDR3 sequence reads: CASRHAGVRDQPQHF. The CDR3, as DNA: TGTGCCAGCAGACACGCAGGGGTTCGTGATCAGCCCCAGCATTTT.